The T cell receptor (beta chain) under discussion was sequenced for a study of spatial heterogeneity in lung cancer. General study results and limits: Mutation counts in tumors were tracked by counts of expanded intratumoral alpha and beta TCRs. Expanded TCR counts, ubiquitous and regional, correlated respectively with ubiquitous and regional nonsynonymous mutation counts.

This clonotype appeared many times. Its matching antigen is unknown. As for time point: sample taken at primary tumor resection. Every individual TCR cDNA molecule carried its own unique molecular identifier, which allowed correction of PCR and sequencing errors. TCRdb redid the calling of the 5' RACE reads with MiXCR, one entry per CDR3 protein. The data hold about 23,000 distinct CDR3 sequences, with nearly 6.5% observed a single time. V dropped 6 bases and J dropped 2 bases, with 16 bases sitting between them. This CDR3 is 15 amino acids long. Germline values: CDR1 MDHEN, CDR2 SYDVKM. The chain joins TRBV28 to TRBJ1-2; tentatively, D is TRBD1 (5 bases). The receptor was isolated from a male donor with early-stage non-small cell lung cancer. Specimen: lung tumor tissue, collected at surgery. The CDR3 region has the DNA TGTGCCAGCAGCCTACCGGGGGAGCGGAACTATGGCTACACCTTC. Encoded protein: CASSLPGERNYGYTF.